In its sample, the clone carrying this T cell receptor beta chain was seen a few times. Its antigen is as yet unknown. The CDR3 is 13 residues long. The germline V gene has CDR1 MDHEN and CDR2 SYDVKM. Trimming removed 8 bases from V and 2 bases from J; junction bases left unmatched: 2. The data are from a study of cytomegalovirus exposure and HLA in healthy donors. PCR was performed using 60 Vbeta and 13 Jbeta primers. Original analysis: Unique TCR beta chains totaled approximately 83 million in a later count, with roughly 11 million of them shared. Assay: immunoSEQ multiplex PCR; the TCRdb copy retains only in-frame clones and omits some. The DNA gave D and trimming, while V, J and clone size come from that table. The sample has around 130,000 clones, roughly 70% seen once. The study, taken as a whole, reports: In a later analysis, the majority of CMV-associated beta chains seemingly showed HLA restriction. The study put some 150 TCR beta chains on its list as cytomegalovirus-associated.

The rearrangement joins TRBV28 to TRBJ2-7, with 11 bases matching TRBD2. The sample comprised PBMCs. This clonotype was sampled from a man aged 35 to 55 in good health and CMV-seropositive. The CDR3 loop is CASVAGGAYEQYF. The CDR3 DNA reads as TGTGCCAGCGTAGCGGGAGGGGCCTACGAGCAGTACTTC.